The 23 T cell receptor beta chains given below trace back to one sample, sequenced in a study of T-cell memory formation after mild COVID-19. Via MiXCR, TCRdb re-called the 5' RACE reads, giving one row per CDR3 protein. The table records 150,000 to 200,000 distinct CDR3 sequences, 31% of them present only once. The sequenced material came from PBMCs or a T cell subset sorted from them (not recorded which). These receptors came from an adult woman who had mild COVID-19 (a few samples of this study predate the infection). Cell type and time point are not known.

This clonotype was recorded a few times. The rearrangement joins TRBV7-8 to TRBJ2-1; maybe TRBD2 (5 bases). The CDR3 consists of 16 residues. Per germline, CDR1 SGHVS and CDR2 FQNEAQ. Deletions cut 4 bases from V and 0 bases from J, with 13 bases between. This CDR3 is CASSSGLSSSYNEQFF. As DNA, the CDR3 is TGTGCCAGCAGCTCAGGACTGTCGAGCTCCTACAATGAGCAGTTCTTC.

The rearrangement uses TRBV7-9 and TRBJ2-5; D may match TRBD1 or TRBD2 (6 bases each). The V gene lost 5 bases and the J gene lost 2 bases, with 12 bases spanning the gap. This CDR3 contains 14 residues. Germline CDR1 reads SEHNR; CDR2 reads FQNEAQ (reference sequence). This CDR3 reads CASSQRGDQETQYF. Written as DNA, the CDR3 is TGTGCCAGCAGCCAAAGGGGGGATCAAGAGACCCAGTACTTC.

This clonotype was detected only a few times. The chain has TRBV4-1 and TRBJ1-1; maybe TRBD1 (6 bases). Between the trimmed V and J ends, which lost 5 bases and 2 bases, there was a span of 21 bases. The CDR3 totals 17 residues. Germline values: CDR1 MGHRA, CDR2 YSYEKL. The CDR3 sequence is CASSEHLQGKLNTEAFF. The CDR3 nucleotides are TGCGCCAGCAGCGAGCACCTACAGGGAAAGTTAAACACTGAAGCTTTCTTT.

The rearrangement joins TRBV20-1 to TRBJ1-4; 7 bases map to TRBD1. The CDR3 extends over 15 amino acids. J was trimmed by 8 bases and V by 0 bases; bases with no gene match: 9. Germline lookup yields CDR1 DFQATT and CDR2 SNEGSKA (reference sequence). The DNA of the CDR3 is TGCAGTGCTAGAGATCGGAAGGGGGCGGGCGAAAAACTGTTTTTT. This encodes CSARDRKGAGEKLFF.

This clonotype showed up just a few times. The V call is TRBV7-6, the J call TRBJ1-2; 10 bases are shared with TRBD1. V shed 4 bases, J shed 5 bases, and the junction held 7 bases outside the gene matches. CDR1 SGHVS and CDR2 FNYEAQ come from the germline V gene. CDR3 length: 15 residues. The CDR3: CASSSTGQGPYGYTF. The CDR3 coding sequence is TGTGCCAGCAGCTCTACGGGACAGGGGCCTTATGGCTACACCTTC.

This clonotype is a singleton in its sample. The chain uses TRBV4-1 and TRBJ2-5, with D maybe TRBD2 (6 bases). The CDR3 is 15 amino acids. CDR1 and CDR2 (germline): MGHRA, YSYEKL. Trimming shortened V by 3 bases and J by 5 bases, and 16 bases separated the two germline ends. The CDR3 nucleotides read TGCGCCAGCAGCCATCCCGGGACTGCGATCGAGACCCAGTACTTC. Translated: CASSHPGTAIETQYF.

The CDR3 protein is CASSLGIYYNEQFF. CDR3 sequence (DNA): TGTGCCAGCAGTTTAGGGATCTACTACAATGAGCAGTTCTTC. The J gene is TRBJ2-1, the V gene TRBV12-3 or TRBV12-4; D remains ambiguous. The V and J ends lost 1 base and 3 bases respectively, with 7 bases between them. The CDR3 totals 14 residues.

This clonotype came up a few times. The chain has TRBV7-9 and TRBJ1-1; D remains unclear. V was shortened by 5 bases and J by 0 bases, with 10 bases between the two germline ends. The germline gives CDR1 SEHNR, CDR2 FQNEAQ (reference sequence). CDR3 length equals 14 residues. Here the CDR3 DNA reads TGTGCCAGCAGCCCTTACGGGGTGAACACTGAAGCTTTCTTT. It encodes CASSPYGVNTEAFF.

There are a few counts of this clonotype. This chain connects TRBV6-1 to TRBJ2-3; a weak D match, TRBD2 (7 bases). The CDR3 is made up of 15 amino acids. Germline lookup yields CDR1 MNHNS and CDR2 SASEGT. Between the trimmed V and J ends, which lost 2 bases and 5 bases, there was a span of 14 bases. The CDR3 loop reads CASSETGRAGDTQYF. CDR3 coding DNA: TGTGCCAGCAGTGAAACAGGGAGGGCGGGAGATACGCAGTATTTT.

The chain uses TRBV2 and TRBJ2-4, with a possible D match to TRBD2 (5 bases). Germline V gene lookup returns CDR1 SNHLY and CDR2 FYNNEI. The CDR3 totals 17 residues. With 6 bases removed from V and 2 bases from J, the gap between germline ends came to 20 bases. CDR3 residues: CASSGSRGLGPKNIQYF. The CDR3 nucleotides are TGTGCCAGCAGCGGGTCGAGAGGGCTCGGGCCCAAAAACATTCAGTACTTC. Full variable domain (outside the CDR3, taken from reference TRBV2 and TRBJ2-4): EPEVTQTPSHQVTQMGQEVILRCVPISNHLYFYWYRQILGQKVEFLVSFYNNEISEKSEIFDDQFSVERPDGSNFTLKIRSTKLEDSAMYFCASSGSRGLGPKNIQYFGAGTRLSVL.

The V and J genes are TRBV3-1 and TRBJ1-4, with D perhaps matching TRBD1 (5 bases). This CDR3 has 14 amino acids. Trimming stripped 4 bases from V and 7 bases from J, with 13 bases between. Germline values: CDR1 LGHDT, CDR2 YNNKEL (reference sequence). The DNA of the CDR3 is TGTGCCAGCAGCCCTTCGGCAGGGACTGAAAAACTGTTTTTT. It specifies CASSPSAGTEKLFF.

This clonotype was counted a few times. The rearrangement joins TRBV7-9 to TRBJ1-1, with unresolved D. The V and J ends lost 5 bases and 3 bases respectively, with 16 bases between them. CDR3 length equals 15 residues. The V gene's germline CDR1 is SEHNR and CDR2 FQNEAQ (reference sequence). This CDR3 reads CASSAAPAEDTEAFF. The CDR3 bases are TGTGCCAGCAGCGCAGCCCCGGCGGAAGACACTGAAGCTTTCTTT.

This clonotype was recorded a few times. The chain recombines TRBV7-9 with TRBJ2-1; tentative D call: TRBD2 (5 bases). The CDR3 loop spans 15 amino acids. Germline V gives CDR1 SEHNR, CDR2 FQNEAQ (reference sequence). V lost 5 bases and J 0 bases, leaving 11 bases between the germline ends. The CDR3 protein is CASSEDFFSYNEQFF. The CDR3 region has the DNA TGTGCCAGCAGCGAGGACTTCTTCTCCTACAATGAGCAGTTCTTC.

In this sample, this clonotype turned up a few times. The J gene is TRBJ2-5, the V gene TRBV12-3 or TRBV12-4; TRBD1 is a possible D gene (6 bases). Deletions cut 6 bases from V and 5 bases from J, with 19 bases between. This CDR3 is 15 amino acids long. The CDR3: CASSHPSGVRETQYF. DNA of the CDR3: TGTGCCAGCAGCCACCCATCAGGGGTCCGGGAGACCCAGTACTTC.

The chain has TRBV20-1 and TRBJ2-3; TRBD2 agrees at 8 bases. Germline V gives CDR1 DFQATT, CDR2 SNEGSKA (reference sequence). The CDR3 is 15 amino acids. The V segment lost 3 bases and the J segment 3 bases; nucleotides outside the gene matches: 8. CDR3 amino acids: CSASQAASGTDTQYF. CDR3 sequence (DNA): TGCAGTGCTAGCCAGGCGGCTAGCGGGACAGATACGCAGTATTTT.

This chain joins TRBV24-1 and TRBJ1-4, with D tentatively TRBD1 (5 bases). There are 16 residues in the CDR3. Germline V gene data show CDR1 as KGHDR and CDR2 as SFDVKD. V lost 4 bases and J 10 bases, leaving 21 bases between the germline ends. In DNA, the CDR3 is TGTGCCACCAGTGAATCTCCGGGACTTGGAAAAGGAAAACTGTTTTTT. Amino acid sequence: CATSESPGLGKGKLFF.

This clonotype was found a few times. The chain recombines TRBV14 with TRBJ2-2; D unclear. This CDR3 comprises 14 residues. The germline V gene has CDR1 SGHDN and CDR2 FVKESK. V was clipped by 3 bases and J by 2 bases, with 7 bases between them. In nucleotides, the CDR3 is TGTGCCAGCAGCCAGAGGATAAACACCGGGGAGCTGTTTTTT. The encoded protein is CASSQRINTGELFF.

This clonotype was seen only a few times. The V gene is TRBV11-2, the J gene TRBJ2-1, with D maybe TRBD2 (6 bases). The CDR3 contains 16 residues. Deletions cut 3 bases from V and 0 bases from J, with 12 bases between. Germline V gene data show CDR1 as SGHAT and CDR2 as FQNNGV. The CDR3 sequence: CASSLLAGSSYNEQFF. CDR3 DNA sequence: TGTGCCAGCAGCTTGCTAGCCGGGAGCTCCTACAATGAGCAGTTCTTC.

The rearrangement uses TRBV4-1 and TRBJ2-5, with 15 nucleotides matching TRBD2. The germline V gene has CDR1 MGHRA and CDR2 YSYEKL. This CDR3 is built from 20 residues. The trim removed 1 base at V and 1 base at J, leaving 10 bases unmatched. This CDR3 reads CASSQVGLAGGPHTQETQYF. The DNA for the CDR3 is TGCGCCAGCAGCCAAGTAGGACTAGCGGGGGGGCCACACACCCAAGAGACCCAGTACTTC.

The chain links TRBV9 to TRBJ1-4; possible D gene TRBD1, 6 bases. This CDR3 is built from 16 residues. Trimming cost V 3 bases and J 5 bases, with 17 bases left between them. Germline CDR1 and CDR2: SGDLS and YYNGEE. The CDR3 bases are TGTGCCAGCAGCGCATTAGCAGGGGAGACAAATGAAAAACTGTTTTTT. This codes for CASSALAGETNEKLFF. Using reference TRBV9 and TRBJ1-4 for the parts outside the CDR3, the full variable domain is DSGVTQTPKHLITATGQRVTLRCSPRSGDLSVYWYQQSLDQGLQFLIQYYNGEERAKGNILERFSAQQFPDLHSELNLSSLELGDSALYFCASSALAGETNEKLFFGSGTQLSVL.

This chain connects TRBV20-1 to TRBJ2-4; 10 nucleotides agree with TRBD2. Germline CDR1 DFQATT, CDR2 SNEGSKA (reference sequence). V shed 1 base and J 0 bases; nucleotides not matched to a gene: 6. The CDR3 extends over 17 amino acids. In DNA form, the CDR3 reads TGCAGTGCTAGAGGGCTAGCGGGGGACCTAGCCAAAAACATTCAGTACTTC. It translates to CSARGLAGDLAKNIQYF.

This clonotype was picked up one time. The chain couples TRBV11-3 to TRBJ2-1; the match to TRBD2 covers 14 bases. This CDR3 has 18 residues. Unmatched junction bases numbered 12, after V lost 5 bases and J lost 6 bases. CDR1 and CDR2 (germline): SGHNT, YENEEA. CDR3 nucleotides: TGTGCCAGCAGCACTAGACTAGCGGGAGGGCTTATTCCCAATGAGCAGTTCTTC. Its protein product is CASSTRLAGGLIPNEQFF.

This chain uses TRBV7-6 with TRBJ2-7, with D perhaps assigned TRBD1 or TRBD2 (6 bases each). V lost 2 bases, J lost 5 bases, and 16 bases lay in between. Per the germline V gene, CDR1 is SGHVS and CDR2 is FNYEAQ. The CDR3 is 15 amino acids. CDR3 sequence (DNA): TGTGCCAGCAGCTTATATGGGGGGCAATCCGACGAGCAGTACTTC. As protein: CASSLYGGQSDEQYF.